This is a list of T cell receptor beta chains from one sample in a study of CD8 T cells in Susac syndrome. TCRdb called the immunoSEQ multiplex PCR reads again in MiXCR, with one record for every CDR3 protein. The sample lists about 90,000 distinct CDR3 sequences, about 95% seen once, with roughly 0.62% in the top ten. Sequenced input: CD8+ T cells from PBMCs. The source of these receptors is a human donor with Susac syndrome. The CDR3 runs from the conserved cysteine through the conserved F or W. D genes are given only for firm matches. Some rows have no size entry. The others give once, few or many, or a class for an expanded clone.

V	D	size	J	CDR3	DNA
TRBV7-2	-	once	TRBJ1-4	CASSGQGEDEKLFF	TGTGCCAGCAGCGGGCAGGGTGAGGATGAAAAACTGTTTTTT
TRBV28	TRBD1	few	TRBJ2-5	CASSFPGGIETQYF	TGTGCCAGCAGTTTCCCAGGGGGCATAGAGACCCAGTACTTC
TRBV30	TRBD1	-	TRBJ1-6	CAWCPGTGVFTSSYNSPLHF	TGTGCCTGGTGCCCCGGGACAGGGGTCTTTACTAGCTCCTATAATTCACCCCTCCACTTT
TRBV14	-	-	TRBJ2-3	CASSQVVDTTDTQYF	TGTGCCAGCAGCCAAGTAGTTGACACCACAGATACGCAGTATTTT
TRBV7-2	-	-	TRBJ2-5	CASSTGQAVQETQYF	TGTGCCAGCAGCACTGGACAAGCGGTCCAAGAGACCCAGTACTTC
TRBV30	-	-	TRBJ1-1	CASQGGRENTEAFF	TGTGCCTCCCAGGGAGGGCGGGAGAACACTGAAGCTTTCTTT
TRBV20-1	-	-	TRBJ1-1	CSARTPGDTEAFF	TGCAGTGCGCGAACTCCCGGTGACACTGAAGCTTTCTTT
TRBV5-6	-	-	TRBJ2-1	CASSSRVPRYNEQFF	TGTGCCAGCAGCTCCAGAGTCCCGCGGTACAATGAGCAGTTCTTC
TRBV30	-	-	TRBJ1-2	CAWVGDFLRYTF	TGTGCCTGGGTTGGAGACTTTTTGCGCTACACCTTC
TRBV4-3	-	-	TRBJ2-2	CASSQEPNGELFF	TGCGCCAGCAGCCAAGAACCGAACGGGGAGCTGTTTTTT
TRBV5-4	-	-	TRBJ2-7	CASSPPRSYEQYF	TGTGCCAGCAGCCCTCCGCGGTCCTACGAGCAGTACTTC
TRBV4-1	-	-	TRBJ2-2	CASSLASRTTGTGELFF	TGCGCCAGCAGCCTGGCTTCCCGGACTACGGGCACCGGGGAGCTGTTTTTT
TRBV12-3/TRBV12-4	TRBD1	-	TRBJ2-7	CASSTRDSPYEQYF	TGTGCCAGCAGTACTCGGGACAGTCCCTACGAGCAGTACTTC
TRBV25-1	TRBD2	-	TRBJ2-1	CASSDTLLAGGYNEQFF	TGTGCCAGCAGTGATACTCTTCTAGCGGGGGGCTACAATGAGCAGTTCTTC
TRBV5-6	TRBD2	-	TRBJ2-7	CASSSAGDSYEQYF	TGTGCCAGCAGCTCCGCGGGGGACTCCTACGAGCAGTACTTC
TRBV20-1	TRBD2	-	TRBJ2-7	CSAPTSGDEQYF	TGCAGTGCCCCGACTAGCGGGGACGAGCAGTACTTC
TRBV20-1	-	-	TRBJ1-1	CSARDPGFSMNTEAFF	TGCAGTGCTAGAGATCCCGGCTTTAGTATGAACACTGAAGCTTTCTTT
TRBV7-8	-	-	TRBJ1-2	CASSLAGGEGYGYTF	TGTGCCAGCAGCTTAGCAGGGGGGGAAGGCTATGGCTACACCTTC
TRBV18	-	-	TRBJ2-3	CASSPAGSSSTDTQYF	TGTGCCAGCTCACCAGCGGGTTCATCTAGCACAGATACGCAGTATTTT
TRBV4-3	TRBD2	-	TRBJ2-3	CASSQAWRGGRDTQYF	TGCGCCAGCAGCCAAGCCTGGCGGGGGGGCAGGGATACGCAGTATTTT
TRBV9	TRBD1	-	TRBJ1-1	CASSAGGSYTEAFF	TGTGCCAGCAGCGCAGGGGGCTCGTACACTGAAGCTTTCTTT
TRBV9	-	-	TRBJ1-2	CASSVDGRVVGGYTF	TGTGCCAGCAGCGTAGATGGCAGGGTGGTAGGTGGCTACACCTTC
TRBV5-4	TRBD1	-	TRBJ1-2	CASSHDRGNGYTF	TGTGCCAGCAGCCATGACAGGGGAAATGGCTACACCTTC
TRBV20-1	TRBD1	-	TRBJ2-2	CSARSSDLDRGNAGELFF	TGCAGTGCTAGATCGTCCGACCTTGACAGGGGAAACGCCGGGGAGCTGTTTTTT
TRBV3-1	-	-	TRBJ1-2	CASSQVRGSAHGYTF	TGTGCCAGCAGCCAAGTCAGGGGATCAGCGCATGGCTACACCTTC
TRBV4-2	TRBD1	-	TRBJ1-5	CASSQEEGQGNQPQHF	TGTGCCAGCAGCCAAGAGGAGGGACAGGGGAATCAGCCCCAGCATTTT
TRBV7-2	-	-	TRBJ2-5	CASSLVFSRETQYF	TGTGCCAGCAGCTTAGTTTTTAGCCGGGAGACCCAGTACTTC
TRBV5-4	-	-	TRBJ1-6	CASSLGSAANSPLHF	TGTGCCAGCAGCTTGGGTTCGGCAGCGAATTCACCCCTCCACTTT
TRBV6-9	-	-	TRBJ1-1	CASKPEGNTEAFF	TGTGCCAGCAAACCAGAGGGGAACACTGAAGCTTTCTTT
TRBV24-1	TRBD2	-	TRBJ2-3	CAASGGAGGTDTQYF	TGTGCCGCAAGCGGGGGGGCAGGAGGCACAGATACGCAGTATTTT
TRBV6-6	-	-	TRBJ2-1	CASSSGGTGSYNEQFF	TGTGCCAGCAGCTCGGGAGGGACAGGGAGCTACAATGAGCAGTTCTTC
TRBV7-6	-	-	TRBJ2-1	CASSLVDEQFF	TGTGCCAGCAGCTTAGTGGATGAGCAGTTCTTC
TRBV28	TRBD1	-	TRBJ2-7	CASRYQAGQGIYEQYF	TGTGCCAGCAGATACCAGGCGGGACAGGGGATCTACGAGCAGTACTTC
TRBV5-6	-	-	TRBJ2-1	CASSLIPFFPPYNEQFF	TGTGCCAGCAGCTTGATTCCCTTCTTTCCCCCCTACAATGAGCAGTTCTTC
TRBV29-1	-	-	TRBJ2-5	CSVVGQETQYF	TGCAGCGTTGTCGGCCAAGAGACCCAGTACTTC
TRBV20-1	TRBD2	-	TRBJ2-7	CSAGRTSDNEQYF	TGCAGTGCTGGGAGGACTAGCGATAACGAGCAGTACTTC
TRBV27	-	-	TRBJ2-7	CASSLSRTYEQYF	TGTGCCAGCAGTTTGTCCAGGACCTACGAGCAGTACTTC
TRBV13	-	-	TRBJ1-2	CASQEGVLGYTF	TGTGCCAGCCAGGAAGGCGTTCTCGGCTACACCTTC
TRBV20-1	-	-	TRBJ2-3	CSASKVAASTDTQYF	TGCAGTGCTAGTAAGGTAGCGGCTAGCACAGATACGCAGTATTTT
TRBV29-1	TRBD2	-	TRBJ2-1	CSVGRLAGGDSEQFF	TGCAGCGTTGGACGACTAGCGGGGGGAGATAGTGAGCAGTTCTTC
TRBV30	-	few	TRBJ1-5	CAWSRDSNQPQHF	TGTGCCTGGAGCCGGGACAGCAATCAGCCCCAGCATTTT
TRBV9	-	-	TRBJ1-1	CASSPNAFF	TGTGCCAGCAGCCCAAATGCTTTCTTT
TRBV11-2	TRBD2	-	TRBJ2-5	CASSLGTSGSYF	TGTGCCAGCAGCTTAGGAACTAGCGGGTCTTACTTC
TRBV27	-	-	TRBJ2-4	CASSSGARNIQYF	TGTGCCAGCAGTTCGGGGGCGCGAAACATTCAGTACTTC
TRBV3-1	-	-	TRBJ2-5	CASLLTGDQETQYF	TGTGCCAGCCTTTTAACGGGGGACCAAGAGACCCAGTACTTC
TRBV6-2/TRBV6-3	TRBD2	-	TRBJ2-1	CASSSKRGGYNEQFF	TGTGCCAGCAGCTCCAAGCGGGGGGGCTACAATGAGCAGTTCTTC
TRBV24-1	TRBD2	-	TRBJ2-1	CATSDFSGGTYNEQFF	TGTGCCACCAGTGACTTTAGCGGGGGGACCTACAATGAGCAGTTCTTC
TRBV9	-	once	TRBJ2-1	CASSGAGGDYNEQFF	TGTGCCAGCAGCGGGGCGGGCGGGGACTACAATGAGCAGTTCTTC
TRBV12-5	TRBD1	-	TRBJ2-1	CASGSTGMGRNEQFF	TGTGCTAGTGGTTCGACAGGGATGGGTCGCAATGAGCAGTTCTTC
TRBV14	-	-	TRBJ2-7	CASSQFLGAYEQYF	TGTGCCAGCAGCCAGTTCCTGGGGGCATACGAGCAGTACTTC
TRBV4-3	TRBD2	-	TRBJ2-1	CASSQNPGGVGEQFF	TGCGCCAGCAGCCAAAACCCCGGGGGGGTAGGTGAGCAGTTCTTC
TRBV20-1	-	-	TRBJ1-2	CSARDQRGGRRGYTF	TGCAGTGCTAGAGATCAAAGGGGGGGCAGGCGTGGCTACACCTTC
TRBV18	-	-	TRBJ1-2	CASSPLSDSYGYTF	TGTGCCAGCTCACCACTATCTGACAGCTATGGCTACACCTTC
TRBV3-1	-	-	TRBJ2-7	CASSQDRDYEQYF	TGTGCCAGCAGCCAAGACAGAGACTACGAGCAGTACTTC
TRBV27	-	-	TRBJ2-5	CASSPKSIGTQYF	TGTGCCAGCAGTCCAAAATCCATCGGGACCCAGTACTTC
TRBV27	-	-	TRBJ2-7	CASSSSPAPDEQYF	TGTGCCAGCAGTTCATCCCCGGCCCCTGACGAGCAGTACTTC
TRBV15	-	-	TRBJ1-1	CATSRVAGRGEAFF	TGTGCCACCAGCAGAGTGGCAGGGAGAGGGGAAGCTTTCTTT
TRBV20-1	-	-	TRBJ1-5	CSAREALRAGSNQPQHF	TGCAGTGCTAGAGAGGCTTTAAGGGCCGGTAGCAATCAGCCCCAGCATTTT
TRBV30	TRBD2	-	TRBJ2-7	CAWSTLSGTSGGLGSYEQYF	TGTGCCTGGAGTACTCTCTCCGGGACTAGCGGGGGGCTTGGCTCCTACGAGCAGTACTTC